Sequencing of this T cell receptor beta chain was carried out in a study of OX40 agonist ivuxolimab in advanced cancers. The assay was immunoSEQ multiplex PCR, and TCRdb's table has in-frame clones only and misses some. This repertoire shows roughly 60,000 clones, 80% to 90% found once; its top ten account for about 1%. The TCR comes from an adult with an advanced solid tumor such as melanoma, head and neck, liver or kidney cancer. The specimen was CD4+ or CD8+ T cells sorted from blood, collected in a trial of the OX40 agonist ivuxolimab.

The chain's CDR3 is CASSISQLAGFSYEQYF. CDR3 nucleotide sequence: TGTGCCAGTAGTATCTCCCAGCTAGCGGGGTTCTCCTACGAGCAGTACTTC. V usage is TRBV19 and J usage is TRBJ2-7, with 9 positions matching TRBD2. CDR1 and CDR2 (germline): LNHDA, SQIVND (reference sequence). The V and J ends lost 3 bases and 0 bases, in that order; junction bases with no gene match: 9. The CDR3 contains 17 residues.